Sequencing of this T cell receptor beta chain was carried out in a study of blood T cell repertoires in COVID-19. About this clone itself: Other DNA sequences in the same sample also yield this CDR3.

CDR3 length: 13 amino acids. The trim removed 4 bases at V and 4 bases at J, leaving 2 bases unmatched. The V gene's germline CDR1 is KGHDR and CDR2 SFDVKD. Clones were sequenced by immunoSEQ multiplex PCR, and TCRdb holds only the in-frame ones, with some missing. Of approximately 250,000 clones listed, approximately 85% are singletons. The chain employs TRBV24-1 and TRBJ1-2; 7 bases are shared with TRBD1. Sequencing was performed on peripheral blood. This receptor was obtained from a man aged 50 or older with COVID-19, enrolled during active disease. As DNA, the CDR3 is TGTGCCACCAGTGAGACAGGGTCCTATGGCTACACCTTC. Encoded protein: CATSETGSYGYTF.